This is a list of T cell receptor beta chains from one sample in a study of spatial heterogeneity in lung cancer. In TCRdb, the 5' RACE reads were re-called with MiXCR into one record per CDR3 protein. The sample lists nearly 95,000 distinct CDR3 sequences, 19% occurring once. Sequencing used PBMCs, obtained at follow-up. The receptor source for this set is a male donor with early-stage non-small cell lung cancer. Each CDR3 is given with its conserved first and last residue. The order of the fields is D gene, V gene, clone size, J gene, CDR3 protein, CDR3 DNA. The D gene is left open where the match is weak. Clone sizes are given selectively: once, few, many, or a class where the clone is expanded.

d_call: NA
v_call: TRBV7-2
clone_size: few
j_call: TRBJ2-3
cdr3_aa: CASSTRRDLDTQYF
cdr3_nt: TGTGCCAGCAGCACCCGACGCGATTTAGATACGCAGTATTTT

d_call: TRBD1
v_call: TRBV5-1
clone_size: many
j_call: TRBJ1-1
cdr3_aa: CASSLRPPGQGANTEAFF
cdr3_nt: TGCGCCAGCAGCTTGAGGCCTCCGGGACAGGGGGCGAACACTGAAGCTTTCTTT

d_call: NA
v_call: TRBV6-2/TRBV6-3
clone_size: NA
j_call: TRBJ2-1
cdr3_aa: CASRLLNNEQFF
cdr3_nt: TGTGCCAGCAGACTACTAAACAATGAGCAGTTCTTC

d_call: NA
v_call: TRBV5-1
clone_size: NA
j_call: TRBJ2-7
cdr3_aa: CASSQDRTYEQYF
cdr3_nt: TGCGCCAGCAGCCAAGACAGGACCTACGAGCAGTACTTC

d_call: TRBD1
v_call: TRBV7-9
clone_size: NA
j_call: TRBJ2-7
cdr3_aa: CASSRTGGSSYEQYF
cdr3_nt: TGTGCCAGCAGCAGGACAGGGGGGAGCTCCTACGAGCAGTACTTC

d_call: TRBD2
v_call: TRBV19
clone_size: many
j_call: TRBJ2-3
cdr3_aa: CASTGKYLAGVRDTQYF
cdr3_nt: TGTGCCAGTACCGGGAAATACCTAGCGGGAGTTCGCGATACGCAGTATTTT

d_call: TRBD2
v_call: TRBV24-1
clone_size: NA
j_call: TRBJ2-1
cdr3_aa: CATSDPDSGSHYNEQFF
cdr3_nt: TGTGCCACCAGTGATCCCGATAGCGGGAGCCACTACAATGAGCAGTTCTTC

d_call: NA
v_call: TRBV5-1
clone_size: few
j_call: TRBJ2-3
cdr3_aa: CASSFRGETDTQYF
cdr3_nt: TGCGCCAGCAGCTTCAGGGGGGAAACAGATACGCAGTATTTT

d_call: NA
v_call: TRBV30
clone_size: many
j_call: TRBJ1-1
cdr3_aa: CAWSPPNTEAFF
cdr3_nt: TGTGCCTGGAGTCCCCCTAACACTGAAGCTTTCTTT

d_call: TRBD2
v_call: TRBV7-2
clone_size: many
j_call: TRBJ2-5
cdr3_aa: CASSSSAGTSTETQYF
cdr3_nt: TGTGCCAGCAGCTCTAGTGCTGGGACTAGCACAGAGACCCAGTACTTC

d_call: NA
v_call: TRBV27
clone_size: few
j_call: TRBJ1-5
cdr3_aa: CASSLSPGHQPQHF
cdr3_nt: TGTGCCAGCAGTTTATCTCCAGGGCATCAGCCCCAGCATTTT

d_call: NA
v_call: TRBV10-2
clone_size: NA
j_call: TRBJ2-3
cdr3_aa: CATQAQAVDTQYF
cdr3_nt: TGCGCCACCCAGGCCCAAGCGGTAGACACGCAGTATTTT

d_call: TRBD1
v_call: TRBV5-6
clone_size: many
j_call: TRBJ2-4
cdr3_aa: CASSEDRILAKNIQYF
cdr3_nt: TGTGCCAGCAGCGAGGACAGGATCCTAGCCAAAAACATTCAGTACTTC

d_call: NA
v_call: TRBV20-1
clone_size: NA
j_call: TRBJ2-1
cdr3_aa: CSAISSESSYNEQFF
cdr3_nt: TGCAGTGCTATTTCTAGCGAGTCTTCCTACAATGAGCAGTTCTTC

d_call: NA
v_call: TRBV5-1
clone_size: once
j_call: TRBJ2-3
cdr3_aa: CASSNGQSTDTQYF
cdr3_nt: TGCGCCAGCAGCAACGGACAGAGCACAGATACGCAGTATTTT

d_call: NA
v_call: TRBV5-4
clone_size: NA
j_call: TRBJ2-1
cdr3_aa: CASSTPGTLYNEQFF
cdr3_nt: TGTGCCAGCAGCACACCAGGGACTTTGTACAATGAGCAGTTCTTC

d_call: TRBD1
v_call: TRBV19
clone_size: few
j_call: TRBJ2-1
cdr3_aa: CASSITGVVTNEQFF
cdr3_nt: TGTGCCAGTAGTATCACAGGGGTGGTAACCAATGAGCAGTTCTTC

d_call: NA
v_call: TRBV6-4
clone_size: NA
j_call: TRBJ1-2
cdr3_aa: CASSASTGNYGYTF
cdr3_nt: TGTGCCAGCAGTGCCTCGACGGGTAACTATGGCTACACCTTC

d_call: NA
v_call: TRBV5-6
clone_size: many
j_call: TRBJ1-4
cdr3_aa: CASSLDRHTATNEKLFF
cdr3_nt: TGTGCCAGCAGCTTGGACCGCCACACTGCAACTAATGAAAAACTGTTTTTT

d_call: NA
v_call: TRBV2
clone_size: NA
j_call: TRBJ2-7
cdr3_aa: CASRVQSYEQYF
cdr3_nt: TGTGCCAGCAGGGTTCAGTCCTACGAGCAGTACTTC

d_call: NA
v_call: TRBV4-3
clone_size: few
j_call: TRBJ2-5
cdr3_aa: CASSQDGTDWGETQYF
cdr3_nt: TGCGCCAGCAGCCAAGATGGCACAGATTGGGGAGAGACCCAGTACTTC

d_call: NA
v_call: TRBV5-1
clone_size: NA
j_call: TRBJ1-1
cdr3_aa: CASSLNGVGRNTEAFF
cdr3_nt: TGCGCCAGCAGCTTGAACGGGGTCGGGAGGAACACTGAAGCTTTCTTT

d_call: NA
v_call: TRBV29-1
clone_size: many
j_call: TRBJ1-1
cdr3_aa: CSFGHASTEAFF
cdr3_nt: TGCAGCTTCGGACACGCTAGCACTGAAGCTTTCTTT

d_call: NA
v_call: TRBV4-1
clone_size: few
j_call: TRBJ2-1
cdr3_aa: CASSQPRVAYNEQFF
cdr3_nt: TGCGCCAGCAGCCAACCTAGGGTGGCCTACAATGAGCAGTTCTTC